This TCR beta chain originates from a study of blood T cell repertoires in COVID-19. Study in general: T cells, B-cell-depleted T cells, or PBMCs provided the cDNA or gDNA that served as material.

The V and J ends lost 3 bases and 4 bases, in that order; junction bases with no gene match: 6. The CDR3 is 15 residues long. In germline, CDR1 is MGHDK, CDR2 SYGVNS. Authors' methods: By means of reference gene primer amplification, nucleated cell counts were estimated. Sequencing used immunoSEQ multiplex PCR; TCRdb keeps in-frame clones, though not all of them. From that table come the V and J calls and clone size; the DNA was used to work out D and trimming. The data hold approximately 90,000 clones, with 80% to 90% observed a single time. The chain is built from TRBV25-1 and TRBJ1-3; 7 bases agree with TRBD1. The sequence derives from a human donor with acute or convalescent COVID-19. The donor label of this sample is uncertain. The specimen sequenced was peripheral blood. CDR3: CASSDLTGRGNTIYF. The CDR3 bases are TGTGCCAGCAGTGACCTGACAGGGAGAGGAAACACCATATATTTT.